This T cell receptor beta chain was profiled in a study of shared clonotypes between healthy human individuals. The CDR3 runs to 13 residues. V shed 4 bases and J shed 7 bases, with 11 bases lying between them. The germline gives CDR1 SGHVS, CDR2 FQNEAQ. Selected positively for CCR7 and CD45RO-negative, naive CD8 cells excluded terminally differentiated effector memory CD45RA+ cells. Libraries were prepared by immunoSEQ multiplex PCR; TCRdb keeps only in-frame clonotypes and omits some of them. The data show roughly 850,000 clones, 96% seen once. V usage is TRBV7-8 and J usage is TRBJ2-1, with D maybe TRBD2 (6 bases). The clonotype originates from a young man in good health. Specimen: naive CD8+ T cells sorted from blood. CDR3 in DNA: TGTGCCAGCAGCTCCGGGGGAGCAAATGAGCAGTTCTTC. Its translation: CASSSGGANEQFF.